The 14 T cell receptor beta chains below all came from one sample that was sequenced in a study of T cells in Graves' hyperthyroidism and ophthalmopathy. Amplification of TCR beta CDR3 regions was performed using RNA transcripts as template. A set of HTBI primers served as the primers for a first-round RT-PCR of the TCR CDR3. One entry per CDR3 protein, called by TCRdb with MiXCR from the multiplex PCR reads. The repertoire holds 600,000 to 900,000 distinct CDR3 sequences, with around 17% as singletons. Sequencing was performed on blood. Receptor source: a man aged 18 to 29 with Graves' hyperthyroidism.

This clonotype occurred a few times. A read error may produce the germline difference seen at one junction end. V and J are TRBV28 and TRBJ1-2; D unresolved. The CDR3 sequence is 13 residues long. Germline CDR1 is MDHEN and CDR2 is SYDVKM. This chain's CDR3 is CACRTATNYGYTF. In DNA, the CDR3 is TGTGCCTGCAGGACTGCGACTAACTATGGCTACACCTTC.

This clonotype was counted between two and nine times. This chain connects TRBV24-1 to TRBJ2-1; 8 nucleotides line up with TRBD1. Germline CDR1 KGHDR, CDR2 SFDVKD. Losses at the gene ends were 4 bases for V and 2 bases for J; bases not matched to a gene: 6. This CDR3 region has 16 residues. Written as DNA, the CDR3 is TGTGCCACCAGTGAGCCGGGACAGGTCCCCTACAATGAGCAGTTCTTC. Protein sequence: CATSEPGQVPYNEQFF.

The J gene is TRBJ2-2, the V gene TRBV30; D ambiguous. Trimming cost V 4 bases and J 2 bases, with 11 bases left between them. Germline assignment: CDR1 GTSNPN and CDR2 SVGIG (reference sequence). The CDR3 totals 14 residues. The CDR3 loop is CAWNPISNTGELFF. The CDR3 nucleotides are TGTGCCTGGAATCCGATCTCAAACACCGGGGAGCTGTTTTTT.

This clonotype was counted ten times or more. The V and J genes are TRBV28 and TRBJ2-6; D is perhaps TRBD1 or TRBD2 (5 bases each). The CDR3 consists of 18 residues. Looked up from germline, CDR1 is MDHEN and CDR2 is SYDVKM. V lost 4 bases and J lost 4, with 20 bases in between. The CDR3 reads CASSSKYGTRGGANVLTF. In nucleotides, the CDR3 is TGTGCCAGCAGTTCAAAATATGGGACGCGTGGGGGGGCCAACGTCCTGACTTTC.

The V and J genes are TRBV18 and TRBJ2-7; D is unclear. Trimming removed 5 bases from V and 0 bases from J, with 11 bases in between. CDR3 length: 14 residues. Germline V gives CDR1 KGHSH, CDR2 LQKENI. This chain's CDR3 is CASSLQKFSYEQYF. The CDR3 coding sequence is TGTGCCAGCTCATTACAGAAGTTCTCCTACGAGCAGTACTTC. Full variable domain (missing parts from reference TRBV18 and TRBJ2-7): NAGVMQNPRHLVRRRGQEARLRCSPMKGHSHVYWYRQLPEEGLKFMVYLQKENIIDESGMPKERFSAEFPKEGPSILRIQQVVRGDSAAYFCASSLQKFSYEQYFGPGTRLTVT.

The sample holds many counts of this clonotype. The V call is TRBV11-1, the J call TRBJ2-2; D is perhaps TRBD1 (5 bases). Germline loops: CDR1 SGHAT, CDR2 FQDESV (reference sequence). V was clipped by 5 bases and J by 1 base, with 8 bases between them. This CDR3 has 14 residues. This CDR3 reads CASSHTGNTGELFF. CDR3 DNA sequence: TGTGCCAGCAGCCATACAGGGAACACCGGGGAGCTGTTTTTT.

This clonotype showed up just once. The chain combines TRBV19 with TRBJ2-1; D is unclear. Trimming cost V 1 base and J 7 bases, with 2 bases left between them. The CDR3 extends over 11 amino acids. CDR1 is LNHDA and CDR2 is SQIVND in the germline V gene (reference sequence). The CDR3 DNA reads TGTGCCAGTAGTATAGCTAATGAGCAGTTCTTC. This translates into CASSIANEQFF.

This clonotype has a count of ten or more. The chain couples TRBV2 to TRBJ1-2; 8 positions match TRBD1. Germline CDR1 SNHLY, CDR2 FYNNEI. The CDR3 consists of 13 residues. The V gene end was trimmed by 11 bases and the J gene end by 3 bases; junction bases not matched to a gene: 8. CDR3 nucleotides: TGTGCCCCCGGGTCGGACAGGGACTATGGCTACACCTTC. This codes for CAPGSDRDYGYTF.

This clonotype was counted ten times or more. This chain uses TRBV9 with TRBJ2-7; D gene unclear. This CDR3 is 13 amino acids long. The germline V and J ends were trimmed by 0 bases and 1 base, with 5 bases remaining between them. Germline V gives CDR1 SGDLS, CDR2 YYNGEE. CDR3 coding DNA: TGTGCCAGCAGCGTAGGGCAGTCCTACGAGCAGTACTTC. This encodes CASSVGQSYEQYF.

This clonotype was detected only a few times. The chain combines TRBV25-1 with TRBJ1-2; TRBD1 agrees at 7 bases. The V and J ends lost 4 bases and 4 bases, in that order; junction bases with no gene match: 9. Germline V gene sequence: CDR1 MGHDK, CDR2 SYGVNS. The CDR3 consists of 15 residues. DNA for the CDR3: TGTGCCAGCAGTGGCCCCGGACAGGCTGGCTATGGCTACACCTTC. This encodes CASSGPGQAGYGYTF.

This clonotype has a handful of counts. The V gene is TRBV10-3, the J gene TRBJ2-7, with a possible D match to TRBD1 (5 bases). V gave up 7 bases and J gave up 5 bases, with 15 bases separating them. Germline V gene lookup returns CDR1 ENHRY and CDR2 SYGVKD. The CDR3 is 13 residues long. The CDR3 coding sequence is TGTGCCATCATGGACACGAACTTGGACGAGCAGTACTTC. This encodes CAIMDTNLDEQYF.

J is TRBJ2-1 and V is TRBV2; D could derive from TRBD1 or TRBD2 (6 bases each). Germline CDR1 is SNHLY and CDR2 is FYNNEI. The CDR3 is 13 amino acids. Trimming removed 10 bases from V and 9 bases from J, with 19 bases in between. The CDR3 protein is CAISRVGGGEQFF. In DNA form, the CDR3 reads TGTGCCATCTCAAGGGTGGGGGGCGGTGAGCAGTTCTTC.

This clonotype has a count of ten or more. V gene TRBV2 combines with J gene TRBJ2-3; perhaps D is TRBD1 or TRBD2 (6 bases each). This CDR3 has 15 amino acids. Per germline, CDR1 SNHLY and CDR2 FYNNEI. With 6 bases removed from V and 5 bases from J, the gap between germline ends came to 18 bases. The CDR3: CASSPRGRFEDTQYF. CDR3 coding DNA: TGTGCCAGCAGCCCCCGGGGGCGATTTGAAGATACGCAGTATTTT.

This clonotype was found a few times. The V call is TRBV3-1, the J call TRBJ2-1, with TRBD2 matching 15 bases. The CDR3 has 17 residues. Unmatched junction bases numbered 6, after V lost 4 bases and J lost 5 bases. CDR1 is LGHDT and CDR2 is YNNKEL in the germline V gene (reference sequence). This CDR3 reads CASSPWTSGRANNEQFF. The CDR3 DNA follows: TGTGCCAGCAGCCCCTGGACTAGCGGGAGGGCCAACAATGAGCAGTTCTTC.